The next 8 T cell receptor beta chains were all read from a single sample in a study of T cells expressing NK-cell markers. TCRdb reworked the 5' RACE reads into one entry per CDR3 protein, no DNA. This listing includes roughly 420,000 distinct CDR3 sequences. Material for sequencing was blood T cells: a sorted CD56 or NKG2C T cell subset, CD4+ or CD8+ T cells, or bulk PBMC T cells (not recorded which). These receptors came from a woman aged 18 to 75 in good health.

The CDR3 sequence: CASSYKTEFWQFF. J is TRBJ2-1 and V is TRBV6-2 or TRBV6-3. The CDR3 spans 13 residues. The germline V gene has CDR1 MNHEY and CDR2 SVGEGT.

This CDR3 is CASTLNEQEREKLFF. The chain combines TRBV6-2 or TRBV6-3 with TRBJ1-4; lacking DNA, the TRBD1 call made by TCRdb goes unchecked. The CDR3 covers 15 residues. The V gene's germline CDR1 is MNHEY and CDR2 SVGEGT.

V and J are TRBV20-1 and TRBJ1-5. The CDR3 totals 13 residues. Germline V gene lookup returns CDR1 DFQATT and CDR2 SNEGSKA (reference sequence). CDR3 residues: CSARGLEGQPQHF.

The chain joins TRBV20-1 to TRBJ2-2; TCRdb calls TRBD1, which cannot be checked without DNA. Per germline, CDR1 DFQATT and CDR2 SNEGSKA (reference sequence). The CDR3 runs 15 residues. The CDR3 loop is CSALTAMGDTGELFF.

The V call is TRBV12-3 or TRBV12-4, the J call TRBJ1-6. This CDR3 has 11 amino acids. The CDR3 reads CASSRRSPLHF.

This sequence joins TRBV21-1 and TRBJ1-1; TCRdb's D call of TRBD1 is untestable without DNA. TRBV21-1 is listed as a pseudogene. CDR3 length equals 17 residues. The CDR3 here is CASSKSRTDIGSTEAFF.

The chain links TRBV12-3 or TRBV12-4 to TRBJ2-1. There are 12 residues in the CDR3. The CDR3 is CASSVSGNEQFF.

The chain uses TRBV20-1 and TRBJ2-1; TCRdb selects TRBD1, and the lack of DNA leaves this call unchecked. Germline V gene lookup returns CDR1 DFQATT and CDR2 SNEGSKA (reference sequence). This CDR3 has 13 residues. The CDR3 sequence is CSARPPGNNEQFF.